This TCR beta chain was observed in a study of control samples from healthy donors and cancer patients (dated by TCRdb to about 2020). With respect to this clone: Its recognized antigen is unknown. Within one base of it there is no much larger clone, and no base qualities were kept.

The library was prepared using the immunoSEQ multiplex PCR assay. In its TCRdb copy, this immuneACCESS table keeps in-frame sequences only and misses some clones. Where compared with another copy, unresolved V genes explain less than half of these, and the others have no known cause. Counted in this sample were 70,000 to 80,000 clones; more than 80% of them appeared once. Together, the top ten hold around 15% of the sample. Measured from the cysteine to the phenylalanine, the CDR3 is 14 residues long. Just CDR3 DNA is preserved here, 42 bases in frame from base 1. Sequences MNHEY (CDR1) and SVGAGI (CDR2) are obtained from the germline V gene. Trimmed from V: 4 bases; trimmed from J: 8 bases; junction bases lacking a gene match: 5.

This receptor was obtained from a man between 50 and 59 years old in good health. The rearrangement combines TRBV6-5 with TRBJ1-6; 7 bases in the junction line up with TRBD1. Sequenced sample: blood. The nucleotides are TGTGCCAGCAGTTCGACAGGGAGCTATTCACCCCTCCACTTT. It is translated as CASSSTGSYSPLHF.